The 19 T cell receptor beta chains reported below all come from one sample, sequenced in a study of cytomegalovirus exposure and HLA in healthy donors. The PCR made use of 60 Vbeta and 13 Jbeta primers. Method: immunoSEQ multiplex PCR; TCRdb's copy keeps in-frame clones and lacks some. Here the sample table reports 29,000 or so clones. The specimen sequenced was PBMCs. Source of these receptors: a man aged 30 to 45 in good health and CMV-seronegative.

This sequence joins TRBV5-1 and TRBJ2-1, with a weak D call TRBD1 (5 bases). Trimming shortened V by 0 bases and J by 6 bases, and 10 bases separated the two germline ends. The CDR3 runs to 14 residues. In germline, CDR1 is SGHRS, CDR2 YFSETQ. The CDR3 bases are TGCGCCAGCAGCTTGGGTTCCCAGGGCAATGAGCAGTTCTTC. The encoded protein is CASSLGSQGNEQFF. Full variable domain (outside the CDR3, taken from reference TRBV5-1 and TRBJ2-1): KAGVTQTPRYLIKTRGQQVTLSCSPISGHRSVSWYQQTPGQGLQFLFEYFSETQRNKGNFPGRFSGRQFSNSRSEMNVSTLELGDSALYLCASSLGSQGNEQFFGPGTRLTVL.

The CDR3: CASSEQEGVSYEQYF. The CDR3 nucleotides are TGTGCCAGCAGTGAGCAGGAGGGAGTTTCCTACGAGCAGTACTTC. This chain links TRBV25-1 with TRBJ2-7, with D possibly being TRBD2 (6 bases). The CDR3 extends over 15 amino acids. In germline, CDR1 is MGHDK, CDR2 SYGVNS. Trimming cost V 3 bases and J 1 base, with 13 bases left between them.

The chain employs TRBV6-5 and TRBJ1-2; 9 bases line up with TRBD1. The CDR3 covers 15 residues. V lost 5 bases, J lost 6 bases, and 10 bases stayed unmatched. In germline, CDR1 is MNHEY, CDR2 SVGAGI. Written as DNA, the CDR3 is TGTGCCAGCAGTAACCGCCGGGACAGGGTGAATGGCTACACCTTC. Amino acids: CASSNRRDRVNGYTF.

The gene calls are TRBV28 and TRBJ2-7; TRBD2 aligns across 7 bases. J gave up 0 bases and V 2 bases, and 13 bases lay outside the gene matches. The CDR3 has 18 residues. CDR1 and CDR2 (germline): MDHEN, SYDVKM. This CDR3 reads CASSLRPRRWDYSYEQYF. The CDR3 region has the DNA TGTGCCAGCAGTTTAAGGCCACGAAGATGGGACTACTCCTACGAGCAGTACTTC.

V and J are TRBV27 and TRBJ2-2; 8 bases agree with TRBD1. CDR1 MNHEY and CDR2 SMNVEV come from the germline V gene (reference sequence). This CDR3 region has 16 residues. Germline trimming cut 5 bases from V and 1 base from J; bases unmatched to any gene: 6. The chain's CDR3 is CASSRIGQGNTGELFF. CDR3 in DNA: TGTGCCAGCAGTCGAATAGGACAGGGGAACACCGGGGAGCTGTTTTTT.

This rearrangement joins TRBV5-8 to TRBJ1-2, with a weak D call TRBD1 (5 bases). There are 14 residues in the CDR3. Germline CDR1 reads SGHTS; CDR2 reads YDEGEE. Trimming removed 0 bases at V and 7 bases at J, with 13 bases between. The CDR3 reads CASSLEGLPIGYTF. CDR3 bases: TGTGCCAGCAGCTTGGAGGGACTGCCCATTGGCTACACCTTC.

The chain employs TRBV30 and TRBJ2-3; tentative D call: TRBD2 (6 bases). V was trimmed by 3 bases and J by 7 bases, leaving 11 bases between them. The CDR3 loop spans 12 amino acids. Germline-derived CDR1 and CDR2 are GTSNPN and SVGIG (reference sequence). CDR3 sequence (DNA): TGTGCCTGGAGGTCGAGCGGGTATACGCAGTATTTT. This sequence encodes CAWRSSGYTQYF. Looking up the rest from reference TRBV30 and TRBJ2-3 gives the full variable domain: SQTIHQWPATLVQPVGSPLSLECTVEGTSNPNLYWYRQAAGRGLQLLFYSVGIGQISSEVPQNLSASRPQDRQFILSSKKLLLSDSGFYLCAWRSSGYTQYFGPGTRLTVL.

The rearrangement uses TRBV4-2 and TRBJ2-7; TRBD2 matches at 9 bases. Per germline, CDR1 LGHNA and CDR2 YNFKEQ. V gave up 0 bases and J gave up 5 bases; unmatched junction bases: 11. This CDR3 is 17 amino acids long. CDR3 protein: CASSQDGAGGPVDEQYF. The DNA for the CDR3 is TGTGCCAGCAGCCAAGATGGCGCGGGGGGGCCCGTTGACGAGCAGTACTTC.

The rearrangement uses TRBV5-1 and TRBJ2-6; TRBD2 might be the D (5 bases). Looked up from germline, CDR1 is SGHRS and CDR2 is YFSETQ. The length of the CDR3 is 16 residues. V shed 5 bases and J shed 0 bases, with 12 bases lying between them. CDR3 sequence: CASSPTGYSGANVLTF. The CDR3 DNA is TGCGCCAGCAGTCCGACGGGGTACTCTGGGGCCAACGTCCTGACTTTC.

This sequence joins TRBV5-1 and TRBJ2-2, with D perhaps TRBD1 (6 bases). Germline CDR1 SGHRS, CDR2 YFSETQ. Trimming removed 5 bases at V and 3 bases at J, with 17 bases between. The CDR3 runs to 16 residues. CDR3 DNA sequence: TGCGCCAGCAGTCTCAATCAGGGGATGCACACCGGGGAGCTGTTTTTT. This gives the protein CASSLNQGMHTGELFF.

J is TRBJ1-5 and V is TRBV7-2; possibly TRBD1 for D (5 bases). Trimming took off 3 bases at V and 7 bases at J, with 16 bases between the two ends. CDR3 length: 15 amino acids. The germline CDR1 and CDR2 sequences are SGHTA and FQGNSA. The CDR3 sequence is CASSFQESPGQPQHF. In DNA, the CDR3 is TGTGCCAGCAGCTTCCAGGAGTCCCCAGGGCAGCCCCAGCATTTT.

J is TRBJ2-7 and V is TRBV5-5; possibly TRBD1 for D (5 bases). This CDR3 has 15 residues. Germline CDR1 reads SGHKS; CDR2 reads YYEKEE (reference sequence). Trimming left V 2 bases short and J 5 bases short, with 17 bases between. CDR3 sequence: CASSFLGAELHEQYF. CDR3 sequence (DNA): TGTGCCAGCAGCTTTTTAGGGGCAGAACTCCACGAGCAGTACTTC.

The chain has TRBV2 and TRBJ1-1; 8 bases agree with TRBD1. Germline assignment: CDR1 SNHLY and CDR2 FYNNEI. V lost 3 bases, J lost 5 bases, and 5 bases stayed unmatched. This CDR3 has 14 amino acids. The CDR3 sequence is CASSERRGRTEAFF. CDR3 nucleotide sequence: TGTGCCAGCAGTGAGCGCAGGGGGCGGACTGAAGCTTTCTTT.

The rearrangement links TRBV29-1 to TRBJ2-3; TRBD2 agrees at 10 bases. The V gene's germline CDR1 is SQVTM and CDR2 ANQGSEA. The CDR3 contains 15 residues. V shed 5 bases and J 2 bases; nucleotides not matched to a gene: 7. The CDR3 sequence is CSVLKRGGDTDTQYF. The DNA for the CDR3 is TGCAGCGTTCTTAAGCGGGGGGGTGACACAGATACGCAGTATTTT.

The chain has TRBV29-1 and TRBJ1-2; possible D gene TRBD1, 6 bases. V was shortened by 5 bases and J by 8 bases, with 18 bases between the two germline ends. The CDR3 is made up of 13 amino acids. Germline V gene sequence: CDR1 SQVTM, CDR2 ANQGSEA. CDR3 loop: CSVQTGPWWGYTF. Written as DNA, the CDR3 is TGCAGCGTTCAGACAGGCCCCTGGTGGGGCTACACCTTC.

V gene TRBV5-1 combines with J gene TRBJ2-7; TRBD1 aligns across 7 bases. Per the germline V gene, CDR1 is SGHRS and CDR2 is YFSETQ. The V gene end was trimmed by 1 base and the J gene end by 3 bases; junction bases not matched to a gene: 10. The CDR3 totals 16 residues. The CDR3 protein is CASSLKRQGPYYEQYF. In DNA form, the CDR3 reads TGCGCCAGCAGCTTGAAACGACAGGGCCCCTACTACGAGCAGTACTTC.

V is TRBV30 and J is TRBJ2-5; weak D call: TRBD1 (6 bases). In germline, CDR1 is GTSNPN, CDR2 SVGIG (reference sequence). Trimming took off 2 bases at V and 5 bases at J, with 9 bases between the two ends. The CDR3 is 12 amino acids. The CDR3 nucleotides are TGTGCCTGGAGTAGGCAGGGGGAGACCCAGTACTTC. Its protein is CAWSRQGETQYF.

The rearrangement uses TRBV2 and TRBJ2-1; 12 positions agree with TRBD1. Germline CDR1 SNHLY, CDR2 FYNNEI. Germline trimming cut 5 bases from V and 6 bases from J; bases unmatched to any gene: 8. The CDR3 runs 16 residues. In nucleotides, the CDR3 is TGTGCCAGCAGTCCCGGGACAGGGGGCAGCATCAATGAGCAGTTCTTC. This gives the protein CASSPGTGGSINEQFF.

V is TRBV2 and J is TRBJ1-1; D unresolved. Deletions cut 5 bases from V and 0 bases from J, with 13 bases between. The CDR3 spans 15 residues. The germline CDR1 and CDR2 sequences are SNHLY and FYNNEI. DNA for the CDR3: TGTGCCAGCAGTCGGTCCCCGGGGATGAACACTGAAGCTTTCTTT. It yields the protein CASSRSPGMNTEAFF. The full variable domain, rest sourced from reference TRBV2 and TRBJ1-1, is EPEVTQTPSHQVTQMGQEVILRCVPISNHLYFYWYRQILGQKVEFLVSFYNNEISEKSEIFDDQFSVERPDGSNFTLKIRSTKLEDSAMYFCASSRSPGMNTEAFFGQGTRLTVV.